The present T cell receptor beta chain was sequenced within a study of blood T cell repertoires in COVID-19. In the study overall: From the United States, Italy and Spain came samples of acute and convalescent COVID-19. The analysed material was cDNA or gDNA that came from T cells, B-cell-depleted T cells, or PBMCs.

In the authors' methods: Using reference gene primer amplification, nucleated cell counts were estimated. The assay was immunoSEQ multiplex PCR, and TCRdb's table has in-frame clones only and misses some. Clonal size and the V and J genes are those of that table, whereas D and trimming came from the DNA. The table has under 250,000 clones, more than 65% seen once; the top ten hold about 13%. The CDR3 sequence is 14 residues long. Germline loops: CDR1 SGHRS, CDR2 YFSETQ. The V gene end was trimmed by 7 bases and the J gene end by 3 bases; junction bases not matched to a gene: 0. The sample was peripheral blood. This receptor was obtained from a human donor in a cohort sampled during active COVID-19. V gene TRBV5-1 combines with J gene TRBJ2-1; TRBD2 matches 14 bases. The CDR3 coding sequence is TGCGCCAGCGGGACTAGCGGGAGCTACAATGAGCAGTTCTTC. This gives the protein CASGTSGSYNEQFF.